This T cell receptor beta chain was sequenced in a study of regulatory T cells in long-lasting Graves disease. General observations from the study: Persistent cases favored TRBV28, TRBJ1-2 and TRBJ2-5.

This sample's time point: newly diagnosed GD, antithyroid drugs for less than 3 months. TCR sequences were obtained from RNA taken from PBMCs. Through Arm-PCR of CDR3 regions and iRepertoire HTBI primers, TCR beta libraries were built. A single record per CDR3 protein comes from TCRdb applying MiXCR to the multiplex PCR reads. This sample has 350,000 to 500,000 distinct CDR3 sequences, with roughly 15% found just once. This CDR3 has 12 amino acids. Per the germline V gene, CDR1 is SQVTM and CDR2 is ANQGSEA. V lost 7 bases to trimming and J lost 4 bases, with 14 bases between them. At least ten counts were recorded for this clonotype. Its antigen is undetermined. The same sample was also used in a study of T cells in Graves' hyperthyroidism and ophthalmopathy.

The sequence was obtained from a woman aged 50 to 60 with Graves disease. The sample consisted of peripheral blood mononuclear cells (PBMCs), taken at new diagnosis, from a patient treated with antithyroid drugs. The chain links TRBV29-1 to TRBJ2-7; D may be TRBD2 (7 bases). The CDR3 DNA sequence: TGCAGCGCCGAGGGGGGGCATTACGAGCAGTACTTC. Translation: CSAEGGHYEQYF.